One TCR beta chain is described in this entry. Its antigen is currently unknown. V lost 0 bases, J lost 3 bases, and 8 bases lay in between. The V gene's germline CDR1 is WNHNN and CDR2 SYGVQD (reference sequence). The CDR3 runs to 14 residues. These data belong to a study of graft-versus-host responses after intestinal transplantation. Study-wide results and limits: The presence of high graft-versus-host to host-versus-graft clonal ratios in allografts characterized patients with graft-donor T cell macrochimerism.

The data were produced by immunoSEQ multiplex PCR, yet TCRdb's version contains in-frame clones alone and is incomplete. The table shows tens of thousands of clones, with 85% to 95% occurring only once. The V gene is TRBV10-1, the J gene TRBJ1-1; D unclear. The sequence was obtained from a human donor who was the organ donor for an intestinal transplant. Sequencing used unstimulated CD8+ T cells sorted from spleen or lymph node cells, obtained before transplant. As DNA, the CDR3 is TGCGCCAGCAGTGAGTCAAAAAAGTACACTGAAGCTTTCTTT. It specifies CASSESKKYTEAFF.